The 30 T cell receptor beta chains reported below all come from one sample, sequenced in a study of blood T cell repertoires in COVID-19. Sequencing used immunoSEQ multiplex PCR; TCRdb keeps in-frame clones, though not all of them. This repertoire shows about 180,000 clones, around nine tenths found once; its top ten account for roughly 0.58%. Sequences were obtained from peripheral blood. The origin of the receptors is a man aged 55 to 70 with COVID-19, enrolled during active disease.

The J gene is TRBJ2-7, the V gene TRBV11-2; a possible D gene is TRBD2 (6 bases). The CDR3 sequence is 15 residues long. Trimming removed 1 base from V and 5 bases from J, with 15 bases in between. Germline V CDR1 and CDR2: SGHAT, FQNNGV. CDR3 amino acids: CASSLAGGSAHEQYF. CDR3 in DNA: TGTGCCAGCAGCTTAGCTGGGGGGAGCGCCCACGAGCAGTACTTC.

This sequence joins TRBV18 and TRBJ2-1; D perhaps matches TRBD2 (5 bases). In germline, CDR1 is KGHSH, CDR2 LQKENI. The CDR3 extends over 13 amino acids. V was clipped by 3 bases and J by 8 bases, with 11 bases between them. CDR3 sequence: CASSPGEMDEQFF. CDR3 DNA: TGTGCCAGCTCACCTGGGGAGATGGATGAGCAGTTCTTC. The whole variable domain, filled in from reference TRBV18 and TRBJ2-1, reads NAGVMQNPRHLVRRRGQEARLRCSPMKGHSHVYWYRQLPEEGLKFMVYLQKENIIDESGMPKERFSAEFPKEGPSILRIQQVVRGDSAAYFCASSPGEMDEQFFGPGTRLTVL.

V is TRBV3-1 (or the pseudogene TRBV3-2) and J is TRBJ2-1; perhaps TRBD2 as D (6 bases). The germline CDR1 and CDR2 sequences are LGHDT and YNNKEL (reference sequence). The CDR3 covers 16 residues. Trimming stripped 4 bases from V and 3 bases from J, with 16 bases between. The CDR3 sequence is CASSRTGSSLYNEQFF. As DNA, the CDR3 is TGTGCCAGCAGCCGTACCGGGAGCTCTCTCTACAATGAGCAGTTCTTC.

The rearrangement joins TRBV4-3 to TRBJ2-2, with 8 bases identical to TRBD2. The ends lost 0 bases at V and 6 bases at J; junction bases unmatched: 9. The V gene's germline CDR1 is LGHNA and CDR2 YSLEER. The CDR3 extends over 17 amino acids. The CDR3 protein is CASSQDRGLELAGELFF. CDR3 DNA: TGCGCCAGCAGCCAAGATCGGGGACTAGAACTAGCCGGGGAGCTGTTTTTT.

The chain uses TRBV18 and TRBJ1-4; D is possibly TRBD1 (6 bases). Germline assignment: CDR1 KGHSH and CDR2 LQKENI. Trimming cost V 6 bases and J 7 bases, with 15 bases left between them. The CDR3 loop spans 14 amino acids. DNA of the CDR3: TGTGCCAGCTCGCGACAGGACCAGACTGAAAAACTGTTTTTT. Its translation: CASSRQDQTEKLFF. Together with reference TRBV18 and TRBJ1-4, the CDR3 gives the full variable domain: NAGVMQNPRHLVRRRGQEARLRCSPMKGHSHVYWYRQLPEEGLKFMVYLQKENIIDESGMPKERFSAEFPKEGPSILRIQQVVRGDSAAYFCASSRQDQTEKLFFGSGTQLSVL.

The chain has TRBV6-1 and TRBJ1-4; D is uncertain. CDR3 size: 12 residues. Trimming shortened V by 9 bases and J by 7 bases, and 12 bases separated the two germline ends. Germline CDR1 is MNHNS and CDR2 is SASEGT. The CDR3 is CASYDMGEKLFF. The CDR3 nucleotides are TGTGCCAGTTACGACATGGGTGAAAAACTGTTTTTT.

The J gene is TRBJ2-5, the V gene TRBV30; 11 positions match TRBD2. The V segment lost 3 bases and the J segment 4 bases; nucleotides outside the gene matches: 4. CDR3 length: 14 residues. CDR1 and CDR2 from the germline V gene are GTSNPN and SVGIG (reference sequence). The CDR3 protein is CAWSEGLAVETQYF. The DNA of the CDR3 is TGTGCCTGGAGCGAGGGACTAGCGGTAGAGACCCAGTACTTC.

The chain recombines TRBV4-3 with TRBJ2-3; a possible D gene is TRBD1 (5 bases). The germline V and J ends were trimmed by 0 bases and 4 bases, with 11 bases remaining between them. The germline V gene has CDR1 LGHNA and CDR2 YSLEER. The CDR3 has 15 amino acids. The CDR3 DNA is TGCGCCAGCAGCCAAGAACCCAAAGGGGCAGATACGCAGTATTTT. Protein sequence: CASSQEPKGADTQYF.

This clone has a handful of counts. V is TRBV19 and J is TRBJ2-5, with TRBD2 matching over 10 bases. Germline V gene sequence: CDR1 LNHDA, CDR2 SQIVND (reference sequence). This CDR3 spans 15 amino acids. V trimming: 4 bases; J trimming: 9 bases; junction bases outside the gene matches: 11. The CDR3 loop reads CASSTTSGWELAQYF. The CDR3 DNA sequence: TGTGCCAGTAGTACGACTAGCGGGTGGGAGTTGGCCCAGTACTTC.

The V gene is TRBV24-1, the J gene TRBJ2-1; weak D call: TRBD1 (6 bases). CDR1 and CDR2 (germline): KGHDR, SFDVKD. V was shortened by 6 bases and J by 9 bases, with 17 bases between the two germline ends. The CDR3 is 14 residues long. CDR3 nucleotide sequence: TGTGCCACCAGTTACGGGCCGGACAGCGGTGAGCAGTTCTTC. Residues: CATSYGPDSGEQFF.

The chain links TRBV12-3 or TRBV12-4 to TRBJ1-5; TRBD1 is a possible D gene (5 bases). Trimming took 5 bases from V and 10 from J, leaving 9 bases between them. The CDR3 has 11 residues. Here the CDR3 reads CASSTQGPQHF. In DNA, the CDR3 is TGTGCCAGCAGTACCCAGGGACCCCAGCATTTT.

This clone came up a few times. This chain joins TRBV5-4 and TRBJ1-6; 7 bases agree with TRBD1. This CDR3 comprises 15 residues. The V and J ends lost 4 bases and 5 bases, in that order; junction bases with no gene match: 6. CDR1 is SGHNT and CDR2 is YYREEE in the germline V gene (reference sequence). The CDR3 loop reads CASSGRQGNNSPLHF. The CDR3 DNA follows: TGTGCCAGCAGCGGGCGACAGGGAAATAATTCACCCCTCCACTTT.

Only a few counts were recorded for this clone. The gene calls are TRBV11-3 and TRBJ1-2; tentatively, D is TRBD1 (6 bases). The CDR3 loop spans 12 amino acids. Germline assignment: CDR1 SGHNT and CDR2 YENEEA. Trimming pared 4 bases from V and 8 bases from J, leaving 11 bases between. The CDR3 reads CASSSGQLGYTF. The DNA for the CDR3 is TGTGCCAGCAGCTCCGGACAGCTAGGCTACACCTTC. Drawing the rest from reference TRBV11-3 and TRBJ1-2, the complete variable domain is EAGVVQSPRYKIIEKKQPVAFWCNPISGHNTLYWYLQNLGQGPELLIRYENEEAVDDSQLPKDRFSAERLKGVDSTLKIQPAELGDSAVYLCASSSGQLGYTFGSGTRLTVV.

This sequence joins TRBV9 and TRBJ2-3; D remains ambiguous. Germline CDR1 and CDR2: SGDLS and YYNGEE. V was pared by 1 base and J by 1 base, with 4 bases between. CDR3 length equals 13 residues. The CDR3 reads CASSVQGTDTQYF. The CDR3 nucleotides read TGTGCCAGCAGCGTACAGGGCACAGATACGCAGTATTTT.

The chain has TRBV30 and TRBJ2-1, with no clear D. The CDR3 covers 12 residues. Looked up from germline, CDR1 is GTSNPN and CDR2 is SVGIG (reference sequence). V was clipped by 4 bases and J by 2 bases, with 6 bases between them. DNA of the CDR3: TGTGCCTGGACCACACCCTACAATGAGCAGTTCTTC. Translated: CAWTTPYNEQFF.

This chain links TRBV7-8 with TRBJ1-2; D unclear. Deletions cut 3 bases from V and 3 bases from J, with 8 bases between. This CDR3 has 13 residues. Germline assignment: CDR1 SGHVS and CDR2 FQNEAQ. This CDR3 is CASSFSSHYGYTF. The CDR3 coding sequence is TGTGCCAGCAGCTTTAGTAGCCACTATGGCTACACCTTC.

In DNA form, the CDR3 reads TGTGCCAGCAGCTTGGGACAGATTTCTAACTATGGCTACACCTTC. It yields the protein CASSLGQISNYGYTF. The V call is TRBV11-2, the J call TRBJ1-2; 7 nucleotides line up with TRBD1. The length of the CDR3 is 15 residues. Trimming took 3 bases from V and 0 from J; bases not matched to a gene: 4. The germline V gene encodes CDR1 SGHAT and CDR2 FQNNGV.

The chain carries TRBV6-6 and TRBJ2-7; 7 bases are shared with TRBD2. This CDR3 has 14 residues. Germline V gene data show CDR1 as MNHNY and CDR2 as SVGAGI (reference sequence). V shed 0 bases, J shed 2 bases, and the junction held 1 base outside the gene matches. CDR3 region: CASSYSRETYEQYF. In nucleotides, the CDR3 is TGTGCCAGCAGTTACTCGCGGGAGACCTACGAGCAGTACTTC.

V is TRBV29-1 and J is TRBJ1-1, with D perhaps matching TRBD1 (6 bases). Germline assignment: CDR1 SQVTM and CDR2 ANQGSEA. This CDR3 contains 14 residues. The V end was cut by 6 bases, the J end by 1 base, with 15 bases between. The CDR3 DNA sequence: TGCAGCGTCGGCACAGGGTACAGGAACACTGAAGCTTTCTTT. Its protein product is CSVGTGYRNTEAFF.

The chain employs TRBV4-3 and TRBJ2-1, with 8 bases aligning to TRBD2. Germline values: CDR1 LGHNA, CDR2 YSLEER. V shed 0 bases and J 13 bases; nucleotides not matched to a gene: 8. The CDR3 is made up of 14 amino acids. CDR3 residues: CASSQESSGREQFF. As DNA, the CDR3 is TGCGCCAGCAGCCAAGAATCGAGCGGGAGAGAACAGTTCTTC.

This chain links TRBV19 with TRBJ2-5; 11 positions agree with TRBD1. This CDR3 contains 16 residues. CDR1 LNHDA and CDR2 SQIVND come from the germline V gene (reference sequence). Trimming at V came to 7 bases and at J to 4 bases, leaving 11 bases not matched to a gene. The CDR3 DNA sequence: TGTGCCAGTAAGGGGACAGGGGGTCGGACCAGAGAGACCCAGTACTTC. It is translated as CASKGTGGRTRETQYF.

This rearrangement joins TRBV18 to TRBJ1-1; the D is unclear. This CDR3 spans 14 amino acids. CDR1 and CDR2 from the germline V gene are KGHSH and LQKENI. With 3 bases removed from V and 0 bases from J, the gap between germline ends came to 8 bases. This chain's CDR3 is CASSPSSMNTEAFF. The CDR3 region has the DNA TGTGCCAGCTCACCCAGTAGCATGAACACTGAAGCTTTCTTT.

The chain couples TRBV5-1 to TRBJ2-7; D unresolved. The CDR3 is made up of 15 amino acids. Trimming stripped 0 bases from V and 5 bases from J, with 15 bases between. Germline loops: CDR1 SGHRS, CDR2 YFSETQ. CDR3 region: CASSLEGTVANEQYF. The CDR3, as DNA: TGCGCCAGCAGCTTGGAAGGCACGGTAGCAAACGAGCAGTACTTC.

V is TRBV18 and J is TRBJ2-1, with 8 bases fitting TRBD2. Trimming removed 1 base from V and 2 bases from J; junction bases left unmatched: 10. The CDR3 is 18 amino acids. Germline V gives CDR1 KGHSH, CDR2 LQKENI. The CDR3 bases are TGTGCCAGCTCACCACTCTTTATTACGGGGGGGCCCTACAATGAGCAGTTCTTC. Translation gives CASSPLFITGGPYNEQFF. The entire variable domain, with the rest obtained from reference TRBV18 and TRBJ2-1, is as follows: NAGVMQNPRHLVRRRGQEARLRCSPMKGHSHVYWYRQLPEEGLKFMVYLQKENIIDESGMPKERFSAEFPKEGPSILRIQQVVRGDSAAYFCASSPLFITGGPYNEQFFGPGTRLTVL.

This rearrangement joins TRBV18 to TRBJ2-3, with a tentative D call TRBD1 (6 bases). Trimming took 5 bases from V and 0 from J, leaving 18 bases between them. CDR3 length: 17 residues. The germline CDR1 and CDR2 sequences are KGHSH and LQKENI. The CDR3 DNA reads as TGTGCCAGCTCATTCAACTATCAGGGGTTTAGCACAGATACGCAGTATTTT. As protein: CASSFNYQGFSTDTQYF.

This clone occurred once. J is TRBJ1-4 and V is TRBV7-9; maybe TRBD1 (5 bases). Per germline, CDR1 SEHNR and CDR2 FQNEAQ (reference sequence). The CDR3 contains 14 residues. V dropped 5 bases and J dropped 6 bases, with 13 bases sitting between them. This CDR3 is CASSAGQSDEKLFF. Here the CDR3 DNA reads TGTGCCAGCAGCGCGGGGCAGTCCGATGAAAAACTGTTTTTT.

The V call is TRBV4-3, the J call TRBJ1-1, with TRBD1 as a possible D gene (6 bases). The CDR3 extends over 15 amino acids. CDR1 is LGHNA and CDR2 is YSLEER in the germline V gene. The germline V and J ends were trimmed by 1 base and 10 bases, with 19 bases remaining between them. The CDR3 sequence is CASSQVGTGYGGAFF. DNA of the CDR3: TGCGCCAGCAGCCAAGTCGGTACAGGGTACGGCGGAGCTTTCTTT.

The chain is built from TRBV3-1 (or the pseudogene TRBV3-2) and TRBJ2-4, with 11 bases identical to TRBD2. The V segment lost 4 bases and the J segment 4 bases; nucleotides outside the gene matches: 6. Per the germline V gene, CDR1 is LGHDT and CDR2 is YNNKEL (reference sequence). The CDR3 covers 16 residues. The chain's CDR3 is CASSLNSGGEKNIQYF. As DNA, the CDR3 is TGTGCCAGCAGCCTCAATAGCGGGGGGGAAAAAAACATTCAGTACTTC.

The chain employs TRBV30 and TRBJ2-1; 8 bases fit TRBD1. CDR3 length: 13 amino acids. The V segment lost 3 bases and the J segment 7 bases; nucleotides outside the gene matches: 5. CDR1 and CDR2 (germline): GTSNPN, SVGIG (reference sequence). For the CDR3, the DNA is TGTGCCTGGAGCGACAGGGGTTGGAATGAGCAGTTCTTC. Translated, it gives CAWSDRGWNEQFF.

This chain links TRBV6-5 with TRBJ1-5, with 8 bases matching TRBD1. Germline CDR1 reads MNHEY; CDR2 reads SVGAGI. V trimming: 6 bases; J trimming: 2 bases; junction bases outside the gene matches: 6. This CDR3 is 15 amino acids long. The CDR3 loop is CASRVDRGGNQPQHF. The CDR3 bases are TGTGCCAGCAGGGTTGACAGGGGAGGCAATCAGCCCCAGCATTTT.